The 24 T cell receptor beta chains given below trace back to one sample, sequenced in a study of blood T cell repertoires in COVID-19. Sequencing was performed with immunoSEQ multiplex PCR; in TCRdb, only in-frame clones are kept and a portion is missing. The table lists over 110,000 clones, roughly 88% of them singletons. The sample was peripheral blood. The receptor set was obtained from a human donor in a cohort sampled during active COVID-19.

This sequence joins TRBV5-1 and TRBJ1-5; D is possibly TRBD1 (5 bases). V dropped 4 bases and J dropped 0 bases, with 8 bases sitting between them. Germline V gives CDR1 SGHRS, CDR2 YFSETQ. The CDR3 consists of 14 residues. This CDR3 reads CASSTDSSNQPQHF. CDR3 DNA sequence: TGCGCCAGCAGCACTGACAGTAGCAATCAGCCCCAGCATTTT. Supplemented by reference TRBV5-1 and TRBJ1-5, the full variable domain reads KAGVTQTPRYLIKTRGQQVTLSCSPISGHRSVSWYQQTPGQGLQFLFEYFSETQRNKGNFPGRFSGRQFSNSRSEMNVSTLELGDSALYLCASSTDSSNQPQHFGDGTRLSIL.

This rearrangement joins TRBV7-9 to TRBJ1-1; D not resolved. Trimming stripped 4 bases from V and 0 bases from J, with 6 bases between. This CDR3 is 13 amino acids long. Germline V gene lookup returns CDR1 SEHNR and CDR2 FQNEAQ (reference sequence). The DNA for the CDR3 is TGTGCCAGCAGCTCATCATTGAACACTGAAGCTTTCTTT. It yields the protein CASSSSLNTEAFF.

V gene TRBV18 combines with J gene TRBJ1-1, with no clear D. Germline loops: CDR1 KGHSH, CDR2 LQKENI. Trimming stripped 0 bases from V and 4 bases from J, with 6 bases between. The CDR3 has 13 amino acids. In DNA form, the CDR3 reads TGTGCCAGCTCACCACCGGCCGTCACTGAAGCTTTCTTT. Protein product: CASSPPAVTEAFF.

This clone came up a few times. CDR3: CSASEATYSNQPQHF. The CDR3 DNA reads TGCAGTGCTAGTGAAGCGACGTATAGCAATCAGCCCCAGCATTTT. The V and J genes are TRBV20-1 and TRBJ1-5; D call uncertain. The CDR3 runs 15 residues. V was shortened by 3 bases and J by 0 bases, with 12 bases between the two germline ends. Germline-derived CDR1 and CDR2 are DFQATT and SNEGSKA (reference sequence).

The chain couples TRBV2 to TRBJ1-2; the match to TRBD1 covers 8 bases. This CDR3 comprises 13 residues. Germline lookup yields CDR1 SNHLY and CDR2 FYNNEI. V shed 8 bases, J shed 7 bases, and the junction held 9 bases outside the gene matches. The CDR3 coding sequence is TGTGCCAGCGCCGGACAGGGAGGGATTGGCTACACCTTC. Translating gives CASAGQGGIGYTF.

CDR3 bases: TGCGCCAGCAGCCATCGAAGCCAGGCAGATACGCAGTATTTT. Its translation: CASSHRSQADTQYF. The gene calls are TRBV4-1 and TRBJ2-3, with D uncertain. The germline gives CDR1 MGHRA, CDR2 YSYEKL. There are 14 residues in the CDR3. V was cut by 3 bases and J by 4 bases, with 11 bases left in between.

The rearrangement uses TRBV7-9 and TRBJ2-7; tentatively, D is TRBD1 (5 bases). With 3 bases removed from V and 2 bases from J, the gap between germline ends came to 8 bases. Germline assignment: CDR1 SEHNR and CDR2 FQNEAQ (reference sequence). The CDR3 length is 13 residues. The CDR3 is CASSFTRAYEQYF. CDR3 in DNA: TGTGCCAGCAGCTTCACCAGGGCCTACGAGCAGTACTTC.

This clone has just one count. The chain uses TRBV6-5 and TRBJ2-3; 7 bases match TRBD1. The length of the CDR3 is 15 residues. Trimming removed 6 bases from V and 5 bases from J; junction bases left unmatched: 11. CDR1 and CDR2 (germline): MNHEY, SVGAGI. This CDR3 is CASRQDRIPGDTQYF. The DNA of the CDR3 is TGTGCCAGCAGACAGGACAGGATCCCGGGAGATACGCAGTATTTT.

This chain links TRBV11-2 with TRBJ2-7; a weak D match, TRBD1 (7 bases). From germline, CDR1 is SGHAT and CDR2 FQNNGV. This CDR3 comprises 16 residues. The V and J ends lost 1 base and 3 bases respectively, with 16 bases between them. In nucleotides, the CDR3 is TGTGCCAGCAGCTTAGGTGGGGCAGGGGGGAGCTACGAGCAGTACTTC. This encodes CASSLGGAGGSYEQYF.

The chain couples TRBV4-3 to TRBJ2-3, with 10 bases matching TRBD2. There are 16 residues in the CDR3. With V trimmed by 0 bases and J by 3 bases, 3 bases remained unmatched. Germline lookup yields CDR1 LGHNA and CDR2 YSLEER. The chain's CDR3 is CASSQELAGRTDTQYF. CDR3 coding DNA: TGCGCCAGCAGCCAAGAACTAGCGGGGAGGACAGATACGCAGTATTTT.

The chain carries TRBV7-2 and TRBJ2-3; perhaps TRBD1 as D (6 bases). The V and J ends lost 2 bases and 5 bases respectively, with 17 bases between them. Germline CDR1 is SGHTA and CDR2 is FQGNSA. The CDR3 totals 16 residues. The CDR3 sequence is CASSLIALGGQDTQYF. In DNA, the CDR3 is TGTGCCAGCAGCTTAATAGCCTTAGGGGGACAAGATACGCAGTATTTT. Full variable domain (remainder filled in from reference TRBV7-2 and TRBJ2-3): GAGVSQSPSNKVTEKGKDVELRCDPISGHTALYWYRQSLGQGLEFLIYFQGNSAPDKSGLPSDRFSAERTGGSVSTLTIQRTQQEDSAVYLCASSLIALGGQDTQYFGPGTRLTVL.

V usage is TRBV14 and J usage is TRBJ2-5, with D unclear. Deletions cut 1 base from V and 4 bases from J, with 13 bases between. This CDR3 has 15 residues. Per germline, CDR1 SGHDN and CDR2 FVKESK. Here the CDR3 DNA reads TGTGCCAGCAGCCAAGGAGTATTTCCTATAGAGACCCAGTACTTC. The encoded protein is CASSQGVFPIETQYF.

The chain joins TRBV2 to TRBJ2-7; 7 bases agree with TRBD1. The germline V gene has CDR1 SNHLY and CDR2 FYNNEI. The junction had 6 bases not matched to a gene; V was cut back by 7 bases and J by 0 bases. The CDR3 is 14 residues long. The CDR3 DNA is TGTGCCAGCAACCCGGACAGGAGCTCCTACGAGCAGTACTTC. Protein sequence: CASNPDRSSYEQYF.

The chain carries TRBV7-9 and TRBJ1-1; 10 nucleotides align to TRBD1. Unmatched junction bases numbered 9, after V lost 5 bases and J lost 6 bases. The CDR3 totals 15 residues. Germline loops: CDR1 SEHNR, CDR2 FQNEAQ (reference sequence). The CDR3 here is CASSMTGGGSAEAFF. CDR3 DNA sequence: TGTGCCAGCAGCATGACAGGGGGCGGGTCGGCTGAAGCTTTCTTT. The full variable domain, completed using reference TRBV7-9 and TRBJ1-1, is DTGVSQNPRHKITKRGQNVTFRCDPISEHNRLYWYRQTLGQGPEFLTYFQNEAQLEKSRLLSDRFSAERPKGSFSTLEIQRTEQGDSAMYLCASSMTGGGSAEAFFGQGTRLTVV.

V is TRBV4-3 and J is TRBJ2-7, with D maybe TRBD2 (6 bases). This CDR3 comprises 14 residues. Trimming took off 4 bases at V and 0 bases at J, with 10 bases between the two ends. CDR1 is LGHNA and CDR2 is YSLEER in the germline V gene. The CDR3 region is CASSPAGSSYEQYF. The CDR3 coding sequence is TGCGCCAGCAGCCCTGCGGGGTCCTCCTACGAGCAGTACTTC.

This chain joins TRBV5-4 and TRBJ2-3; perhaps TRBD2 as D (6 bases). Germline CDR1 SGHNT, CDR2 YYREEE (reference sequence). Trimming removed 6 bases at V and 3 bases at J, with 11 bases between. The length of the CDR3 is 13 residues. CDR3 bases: TGTGCCAGCACTCCCCTAGCGACAGATACGCAGTATTTT. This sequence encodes CASTPLATDTQYF.

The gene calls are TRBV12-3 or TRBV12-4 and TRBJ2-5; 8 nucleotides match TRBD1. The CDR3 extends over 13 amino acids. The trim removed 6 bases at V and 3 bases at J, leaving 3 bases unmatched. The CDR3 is CASSPDREETQYF. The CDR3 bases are TGTGCCAGCAGCCCGGACAGGGAAGAGACCCAGTACTTC.

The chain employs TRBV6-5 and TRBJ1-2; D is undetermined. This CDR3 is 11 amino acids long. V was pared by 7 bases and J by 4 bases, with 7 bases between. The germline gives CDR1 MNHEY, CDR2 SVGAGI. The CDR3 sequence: CASIGLYGYTF. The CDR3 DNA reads TGTGCCAGCATTGGACTCTATGGCTACACCTTC.

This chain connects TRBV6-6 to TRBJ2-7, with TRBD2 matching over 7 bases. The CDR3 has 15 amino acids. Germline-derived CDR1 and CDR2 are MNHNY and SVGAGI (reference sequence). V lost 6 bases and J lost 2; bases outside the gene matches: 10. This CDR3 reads CASSRGGRGTYEQYF. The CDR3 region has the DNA TGTGCCAGCAGCCGGGGAGGGCGGGGCACCTACGAGCAGTACTTC.

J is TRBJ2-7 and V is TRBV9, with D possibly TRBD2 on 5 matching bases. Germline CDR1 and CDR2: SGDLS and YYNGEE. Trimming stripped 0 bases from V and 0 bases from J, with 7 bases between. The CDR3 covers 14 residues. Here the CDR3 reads CASSVDGDSYEQYF. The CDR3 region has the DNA TGTGCCAGCAGCGTAGACGGGGACTCCTACGAGCAGTACTTC.

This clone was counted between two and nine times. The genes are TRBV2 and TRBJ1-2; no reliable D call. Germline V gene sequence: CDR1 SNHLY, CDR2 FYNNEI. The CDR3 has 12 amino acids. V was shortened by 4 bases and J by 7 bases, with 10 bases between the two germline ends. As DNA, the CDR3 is TGTGCCAGCAGTGCCATCCCGAGTGGCTACACCTTC. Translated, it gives CASSAIPSGYTF.

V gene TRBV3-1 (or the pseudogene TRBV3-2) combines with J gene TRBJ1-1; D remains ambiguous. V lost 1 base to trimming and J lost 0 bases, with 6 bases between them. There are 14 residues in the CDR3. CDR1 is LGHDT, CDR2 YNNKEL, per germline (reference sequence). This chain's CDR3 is CASSQAAVNTEAFF. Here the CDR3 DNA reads TGTGCCAGCAGCCAAGCGGCGGTGAACACTGAAGCTTTCTTT.

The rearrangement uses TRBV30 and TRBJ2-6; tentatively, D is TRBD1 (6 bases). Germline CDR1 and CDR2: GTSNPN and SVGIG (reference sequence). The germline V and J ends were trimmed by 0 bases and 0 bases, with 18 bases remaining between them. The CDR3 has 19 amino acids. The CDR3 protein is CAWSVLGRGVYSGANVLTF. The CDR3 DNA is TGTGCCTGGAGTGTCCTGGGCAGGGGCGTTTACTCTGGGGCCAACGTCCTGACTTTC.

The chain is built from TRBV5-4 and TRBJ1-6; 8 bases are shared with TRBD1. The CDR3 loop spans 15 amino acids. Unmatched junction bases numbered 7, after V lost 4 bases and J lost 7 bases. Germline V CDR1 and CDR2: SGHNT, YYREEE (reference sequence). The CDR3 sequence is CASSNPQGGNSPLHF. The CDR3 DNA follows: TGTGCCAGCAGCAACCCACAGGGGGGAAATTCACCCCTCCACTTT.